These 30 T cell receptor beta chains were sequenced from one sample in a study of identical twins. One entry per CDR3 protein, called by TCRdb with MiXCR from the 5' RACE reads. The sample records 500,000 or so distinct CDR3 sequences, 13% to 15% being singletons. The data also belong to a second study, concerning yellow fever vaccine responses in identical twins.

Sequencing was carried out using CD4+ T cells sorted from blood. These receptors all stem from a woman between 18 and 29 years old in good health.

V is TRBV12-3 or TRBV12-4 and J is TRBJ2-3; D unclear. V was cut by 7 bases and J by 2 bases, with 1 base left in between. The CDR3 spans 10 residues. CDR3 nucleotide sequence: TGTGCCAGCAACACAGATACGCAGTATTTT. Protein: CASNTDTQYF.

This clonotype was seen a few times. The chain is built from TRBV20-1 and TRBJ2-7; tentatively, D is TRBD1 (5 bases). Germline CDR1 DFQATT, CDR2 SNEGSKA (reference sequence). V shed 4 bases and J shed 2 bases, with 12 bases lying between them. The CDR3 has 13 residues. Here the CDR3 DNA reads TGCAGTGCTATTCCCTGGACAACCTACGAGCAGTACTTC. It encodes CSAIPWTTYEQYF.

This clonotype turned up a few times. The chain links TRBV5-1 to TRBJ2-5; no clear D. CDR1 is SGHRS, CDR2 YFSETQ, per germline. This CDR3 contains 13 residues. V lost 0 bases and J 5 bases, leaving 8 bases between the germline ends. The CDR3: CASSLGGFETQYF. DNA for the CDR3: TGCGCCAGCAGCTTGGGTGGCTTCGAGACCCAGTACTTC.

The rearrangement links TRBV5-1 to TRBJ2-7; perhaps D is TRBD1 or TRBD2 (5 bases each). Germline V CDR1 and CDR2: SGHRS, YFSETQ. The CDR3 spans 15 residues. V dropped 1 base and J dropped 1 base, with 12 bases sitting between them. CDR3 nucleotide sequence: TGCGCCAGCAGCTTGTTGAGGGGCCCGTCCTACGAGCAGTACTTC. It codes for CASSLLRGPSYEQYF.

This clonotype was counted between two and nine times. V gene TRBV5-1 combines with J gene TRBJ1-2; 9 bases are shared with TRBD1. The CDR3 loop spans 13 amino acids. CDR1 is SGHRS and CDR2 is YFSETQ in the germline V gene. Trimming removed 4 bases from V and 3 bases from J; junction bases left unmatched: 1. CDR3 nucleotides: TGCGCCAGCAGCAGGACAGGGGACTATGGCTACACCTTC. The encoded protein is CASSRTGDYGYTF.

The sample holds a few counts of this clonotype. The chain recombines TRBV14 with TRBJ1-6; D is unclear. The V gene lost 0 bases and the J gene lost 0 bases, with 9 bases spanning the gap. This CDR3 comprises 17 residues. Germline V gives CDR1 SGHDN, CDR2 FVKESK. CDR3 protein: CASSQETLSSYNSPLHF. The DNA for the CDR3 is TGTGCCAGCAGCCAAGAAACCCTAAGCTCCTATAATTCACCCCTCCACTTT.

At least ten counts were recorded for this clonotype. This chain links TRBV12-3 or TRBV12-4 with TRBJ2-2, with D hard to call. The CDR3 contains 13 residues. Trimming took off 3 bases at V and 6 bases at J, with 8 bases between the two ends. The CDR3 DNA follows: TGTGCCAGCAGTTTGAGTGCTTCCGGGGAGCTGTTTTTT. It encodes CASSLSASGELFF.

In this sample, this clonotype turned up a few times. The chain is built from TRBV20-1 and TRBJ2-1, with 12 bases that match TRBD2. This CDR3 is built from 17 residues. Germline assignment: CDR1 DFQATT and CDR2 SNEGSKA (reference sequence). V trimming: 5 bases; J trimming: 3 bases; junction bases outside the gene matches: 11. The CDR3 loop reads CSAPLAGGKNIYNEQFF. The DNA of the CDR3 is TGCAGTGCTCCACTAGCGGGAGGTAAAAATATCTACAATGAGCAGTTCTTC.

This sequence joins TRBV5-4 and TRBJ2-3, with D unresolved. The V end lost 4 bases, the J end lost 0 bases, and 18 bases lay between the germline ends. In germline, CDR1 is SGHNT, CDR2 YYREEE (reference sequence). CDR3 size: 17 residues. CDR3 amino acids: CASSLRLSPGSTDTQYF. In nucleotides, the CDR3 is TGTGCCAGCAGCCTTAGACTGAGCCCGGGTAGCACAGATACGCAGTATTTT.

This clonotype turned up a few times. V usage is TRBV20-1 and J usage is TRBJ2-7, with no clear D. Germline V lookup: CDR1 DFQATT, CDR2 SNEGSKA (reference sequence). The CDR3 totals 16 residues. Trimming took 0 bases from V and 1 from J, leaving 16 bases between them. The CDR3 loop is CSARDNSNGPSYEQYF. The DNA for the CDR3 is TGCAGTGCTAGAGATAATAGTAACGGGCCATCCTACGAGCAGTACTTC.

This clonotype was counted only a few times. The rearrangement joins TRBV5-6 to TRBJ2-6, with a tentative D call TRBD1 (6 bases). The CDR3 loop spans 15 amino acids. The germline V and J ends were trimmed by 2 bases and 4 bases, with 10 bases remaining between them. Germline V gene data show CDR1 as SGHDT and CDR2 as YYEEEE. In DNA, the CDR3 is TGTGCCAGCAGCTTTCAGGGGCGAGGGGCCAACGTCCTGACTTTC. It encodes CASSFQGRGANVLTF.

The V gene is TRBV20-1, the J gene TRBJ2-1, with 12 bases fitting TRBD2. The CDR3 length is 17 residues. CDR1 is DFQATT, CDR2 SNEGSKA, per germline (reference sequence). V gave up 6 bases and J gave up 2 bases; unmatched junction bases: 11. The CDR3 loop reads CSAHPQWTSGTYNEQFF. Written as DNA, the CDR3 is TGCAGTGCCCATCCCCAATGGACTAGCGGGACCTACAATGAGCAGTTCTTC.

The chain recombines TRBV6-1 with TRBJ2-3; D gene ambiguous. Trimming removed 7 bases from V and 1 base from J, with 12 bases in between. This CDR3 spans 14 amino acids. Germline V gene sequence: CDR1 MNHNS, CDR2 SASEGT. CDR3 sequence (DNA): TGTGCCAGCACCCAAAACCCGGGCACAGATACGCAGTATTTT. As protein: CASTQNPGTDTQYF.

The chain recombines TRBV3-1 with TRBJ2-5; 9 positions agree with TRBD1. The germline CDR1 and CDR2 sequences are LGHDT and YNNKEL (reference sequence). CDR3 length equals 15 residues. V shed 6 bases and J 4 bases; nucleotides not matched to a gene: 9. CDR3 coding DNA: TGTGCCAGCAGTCAACCGGGACAGGGTGGAGAGACCCAGTACTTC. It is translated as CASSQPGQGGETQYF.

V is TRBV4-1 and J is TRBJ2-3; 9 nucleotides line up with TRBD2. The germline CDR1 and CDR2 sequences are MGHRA and YSYEKL. CDR3 length: 18 residues. V lost 0 bases and J lost 5; bases outside the gene matches: 12. DNA of the CDR3: TGCGCCAGCAGCCAAGACGACGTCGACTATAGCGGGAGAGATACGCAGTATTTT. This gives the protein CASSQDDVDYSGRDTQYF.

The chain employs TRBV2 and TRBJ2-1, with D unclear. Germline V gene sequence: CDR1 SNHLY, CDR2 FYNNEI. Between the trimmed V and J ends, which lost 8 bases and 5 bases, there was a span of 13 bases. The CDR3 is 13 residues long. This chain's CDR3 is CASAASPHNEQFF. The CDR3, as DNA: TGTGCCAGCGCCGCGAGTCCGCACAATGAGCAGTTCTTC.

The chain has TRBV7-2 and TRBJ2-5, with D perhaps TRBD2 (5 bases). The germline CDR1 and CDR2 sequences are SGHTA and FQGNSA. With 6 bases removed from V and 0 bases from J, the gap between germline ends came to 11 bases. The CDR3 contains 14 residues. CDR3 loop: CASSSTGYQETQYF. DNA of the CDR3: TGTGCCAGCAGTTCGACGGGGTACCAAGAGACCCAGTACTTC.

The sample holds a few counts of this clonotype. The V gene is TRBV5-1, the J gene TRBJ2-7; TRBD2 aligns across 8 bases. The V and J ends lost 3 bases and 6 bases, in that order; junction bases with no gene match: 8. Germline CDR1 reads SGHRS; CDR2 reads YFSETQ. The CDR3 length is 14 residues. For the CDR3, the DNA is TGCGCCAGCAGCTCGGGACTAGAACGGACCGAGCAGTACTTC. This sequence encodes CASSSGLERTEQYF.

This clonotype has a handful of counts. The chain links TRBV3-1 to TRBJ2-2; D uncertain. The germline V gene has CDR1 LGHDT and CDR2 YNNKEL (reference sequence). The V and J ends lost 3 bases and 5 bases respectively, with 16 bases between them. The CDR3 has 16 amino acids. This chain's CDR3 is CASSHHRTVSTGELFF. CDR3 in DNA: TGTGCCAGCAGCCACCACCGGACGGTTTCTACCGGGGAGCTGTTTTTT.

This rearrangement joins TRBV5-1 to TRBJ1-6; 8 bases are a match to TRBD1. V trimming: 1 base; J trimming: 10 bases; junction bases outside the gene matches: 7. Looked up from germline, CDR1 is SGHRS and CDR2 is YFSETQ. The CDR3 contains 15 residues. The CDR3 region has the DNA TGCGCCAGCAGCTTGACTACAGGGGGAGAATCACCCCTCCACTTT. Translated, it gives CASSLTTGGESPLHF. Full variable domain (missing parts from reference TRBV5-1 and TRBJ1-6): KAGVTQTPRYLIKTRGQQVTLSCSPISGHRSVSWYQQTPGQGLQFLFEYFSETQRNKGNFPGRFSGRQFSNSRSEMNVSTLELGDSALYLCASSLTTGGESPLHFGNGTRLTVT.

The J gene is TRBJ2-7, the V gene TRBV6-1, with 9 bases identical to TRBD1. Germline trimming cut 6 bases from V and 0 bases from J; bases unmatched to any gene: 9. CDR3 length: 16 amino acids. The germline CDR1 and CDR2 sequences are MNHNS and SASEGT. The CDR3 DNA is TGTGCCAGCAGAATTACCTCACAGGGGGCCTCCTACGAGCAGTACTTC. Translation: CASRITSQGASYEQYF.

CDR3 loop: CSARGLSGETQYF. CDR3 sequence (DNA): TGCAGTGCTAGAGGGCTTTCCGGAGAGACCCAGTACTTC. The chain couples TRBV20-1 to TRBJ2-5; no clear D. The germline V and J ends were trimmed by 1 base and 4 bases, with 10 bases remaining between them. CDR1 is DFQATT, CDR2 SNEGSKA, per germline (reference sequence). This CDR3 has 13 amino acids.

The table lists this clonotype with a few counts. V gene TRBV11-2 combines with J gene TRBJ2-1, with 8 nucleotides matching TRBD2. Germline CDR1 is SGHAT and CDR2 is FQNNGV. The CDR3 has 15 amino acids. V dropped 5 bases and J dropped 2; count of bases not matched to a gene: 5. The CDR3 DNA reads as TGTGCCAGCAGCCCTCAGCGGGAGACCTACAATGAGCAGTTCTTC. Protein product: CASSPQRETYNEQFF.

V gene TRBV7-2 combines with J gene TRBJ2-3; D might be TRBD2 (5 bases). V lost 1 base and J lost 4, with 9 bases in between. This CDR3 region has 14 residues. Germline V gene data show CDR1 as SGHTA and CDR2 as FQGNSA. CDR3 sequence reads: CASSLVSAADTQYF. In DNA, the CDR3 is TGTGCCAGCAGCTTAGTATCAGCGGCAGATACGCAGTATTTT.

The chain links TRBV7-9 to TRBJ2-1, with D possibly being TRBD2 (6 bases). The V end was cut by 5 bases, the J end by 2 bases, with 16 bases between. From germline, CDR1 is SEHNR and CDR2 FQNEAQ (reference sequence). The CDR3 spans 16 residues. DNA for the CDR3: TGTGCCAGCAGCCCGCAAGGGGCGGGGACCTACAATGAGCAGTTCTTC. Its translation is CASSPQGAGTYNEQFF.

Only a few counts were recorded for this clonotype. CDR3 DNA: TGTGCCAGCAGCGGTTTAGCGGGAGTAGCCTACAATGAGCAGTTCTTC. It specifies CASSGLAGVAYNEQFF. V gene TRBV7-9 combines with J gene TRBJ2-1; the match to TRBD2 covers 9 bases. There are 16 residues in the CDR3. Unmatched junction bases numbered 7, after V lost 5 bases and J lost 2 bases. Germline values: CDR1 SEHNR, CDR2 FQNEAQ (reference sequence).

The genes are TRBV10-3 and TRBJ2-3; D might be TRBD1 (6 bases). The CDR3 consists of 12 residues. Germline V gene lookup returns CDR1 ENHRY and CDR2 SYGVKD. Trimming cost V 10 bases and J 5 bases, with 13 bases left between them. This CDR3 is CATQGVGDTQYF. DNA for the CDR3: TGTGCCACACAGGGAGTTGGAGATACGCAGTATTTT.

J is TRBJ2-3 and V is TRBV12-3 or TRBV12-4; D perhaps matches TRBD1 (5 bases). Trimming cost V 6 bases and J 0 bases, with 16 bases left between them. This CDR3 is built from 16 residues. CDR3 in amino acids: CASSPQGAISTDTQYF. The CDR3 DNA follows: TGTGCCAGCAGCCCCCAGGGCGCAATTAGCACAGATACGCAGTATTTT.

The chain recombines TRBV5-1 with TRBJ2-5; TRBD2 aligns across 8 bases. CDR3 size: 16 residues. The germline gives CDR1 SGHRS, CDR2 YFSETQ. Trimming cost V 0 bases and J 4 bases; bases outside gene matches: 8. The DNA of the CDR3 is TGCGCCAGCAGCTTGGTCGGAGTCGGGGGGGCAGAGACCCAGTACTTC. Protein product: CASSLVGVGGAETQYF.

The rearrangement uses TRBV28 and TRBJ2-7; 12 bases match TRBD1. Germline CDR1 MDHEN, CDR2 SYDVKM. There are 16 residues in the CDR3. The V and J ends lost 10 bases and 5 bases, in that order; junction bases with no gene match: 15. CDR3 residues: CATSSPGTGGLNEQYF. In DNA form, the CDR3 reads TGTGCCACCTCGTCTCCGGGGACAGGGGGCCTGAACGAGCAGTACTTC. Full variable domain (remainder filled in from reference TRBV28 and TRBJ2-7): DVKVTQSSRYLVKRTGEKVFLECVQDMDHENMFWYRQDPGLGLRLIYFSYDVKMKEKGDIPEGYSVSREKKERFSLILESASTNQTSMYLCATSSPGTGGLNEQYFGPGTRLTVT.